The clone carrying this T cell receptor beta chain was counted only a few times. The data belong to a study of identical twins. V was pared by 3 bases and J by 3 bases, with 4 bases of the junction left unmatched. Germline CDR1 and CDR2: ENHRY and SYGVKD. The CDR3 has 14 residues. TCRdb re-called the 5' RACE reads through MiXCR, storing one row per CDR3 protein. The data show some 210,000 distinct CDR3 sequences, with about a sixth seen just once and 40% held by the top ten. These data were also reused for a study on T cells expressing NK-cell markers. From that second work: TCR beta repertoires came from sorted CD3+CD56+NKG2C+, CD3+CD56+NKG2C- and CD3+CD56-NKG2C+ T cells. In several experiments, sorting was confined to alpha-beta TCR T cells through use of an anti-gamma-delta TCR antibody.

The clonotype originates from a woman between 18 and 29 years old in good health. The gene calls are TRBV10-3 and TRBJ2-7, with 8 bases that match TRBD1. Sequenced sample: CD8+ T cells sorted from blood. In DNA form, the CDR3 reads TGTGCCATCAGTGATGAGGACAGGGTCTACGAGCAGTACTTC. Its translation: CAISDEDRVYEQYF.